The 20 T cell receptor beta chains presented below share a single source sample, sequenced in a study of early T cells in non-severe SARS-CoV-2 infection. Each CDR3 protein is one row after TCRdb ran MiXCR on the 5' RACE reads. The sample has some 42,000 distinct CDR3 sequences; less than 6.5% are singletons. Sequencing used whole blood, obtained at baseline. Receptors originate from an adult who was a healthcare worker with PCR-confirmed SARS-CoV-2 infection or an uninfected control (not recorded which).

This clonotype was counted a few times. The chain carries TRBV3-1 and TRBJ2-6; D not certain. The V gene's germline CDR1 is LGHDT and CDR2 YNNKEL (reference sequence). The CDR3 length is 15 residues. Deletions cut 1 base from V and 2 bases from J, with 6 bases between. CDR3 region: CASSQGSPGANVLTF. In DNA form, the CDR3 reads TGTGCCAGCAGCCAAGGTAGCCCTGGGGCCAACGTCCTGACTTTC.

J is TRBJ1-1 and V is TRBV21-1; the D call TRBD1 from the table was never checked on the DNA. TRBV21-1 is a listed pseudogene. The CDR3 is 13 residues long. CDR3 bases: TGTGCCAGCAGCAAACTGGGGGTTCCTGAAGCTTTCTTT. It translates to CASSKLGVPEAFF.

The sample holds many counts of this clonotype. The chain joins TRBV6-5 to TRBJ1-2; 9 nucleotides match TRBD1. In germline, CDR1 is MNHEY, CDR2 SVGAGI. V shed 6 bases, J shed 8 bases, and the junction held 10 bases outside the gene matches. The CDR3 sequence is 14 residues long. CDR3 nucleotide sequence: TGTGCCAGCAGCCCCCGGGACAGGGCGGAGGGCTACACCTTC. Amino acid sequence: CASSPRDRAEGYTF.

This clonotype was observed at least ten times. The chain employs TRBV28 and TRBJ2-7, with D maybe TRBD1 (6 bases). This CDR3 spans 15 amino acids. Germline-derived CDR1 and CDR2 are MDHEN and SYDVKM. The V and J ends lost 7 bases and 2 bases respectively, with 18 bases between them. CDR3 protein: CASNSAGTPTYEQYF. The CDR3 DNA follows: TGTGCCAGCAACTCGGCCGGGACACCCACCTACGAGCAGTACTTC.

The V and J genes are TRBV19 and TRBJ2-7; the match to TRBD1 covers 7 bases. The CDR3 has 14 amino acids. With 4 bases clipped from V and 4 bases from J, the junction kept 7 bases outside the gene matches. Germline CDR1 is LNHDA and CDR2 is SQIVND (reference sequence). The CDR3 DNA reads TGTGCCAGTAGTAAAGGGGGCACCCTATACGAGCAGTACTTC. Protein sequence: CASSKGGTLYEQYF. Combining the CDR3 with reference TRBV19 and TRBJ2-7 gives the whole variable domain DGGITQSPKYLFRKEGQNVTLSCEQNLNHDAMYWYRQDPGQGLRLIYYSQIVNDFQKGDIAEGYSVSREKKESFPLTVTSAQKNPTAFYLCASSKGGTLYEQYFGPGTRLTVT.

This clonotype was seen repeatedly, ten times or more. The genes are TRBV12-3 or TRBV12-4 and TRBJ1-3; possible D gene TRBD1, 6 bases. The CDR3 extends over 14 amino acids. Trimming stripped 5 bases from V and 0 bases from J, with 8 bases between. The CDR3 loop reads CASSLTGSGNTIYF. The CDR3 DNA sequence: TGTGCCAGCAGTCTGACAGGCTCTGGAAACACCATATATTTT.

In the case of this clonotype: A much bigger clone sits one base away, suggesting this may be a read error. The rearrangement uses TRBV5-4 and TRBJ2-2; 8 bases align to TRBD1. Per germline, CDR1 SGHNT and CDR2 YYREEE (reference sequence). The CDR3 spans 15 residues. CDR3 residues: CASSVKAGGTVELFF. In DNA form, the CDR3 reads TGTGCCAGCAGCGTGAAGGCAGGGGGCACCGTGGAGCTGTTTTTT.

The table lists this clonotype with a few counts. The chain couples TRBV30 to TRBJ1-6; D remains unclear. Per germline, CDR1 GTSNPN and CDR2 SVGIG (reference sequence). Trimming shortened V by 3 bases and J by 6 bases, and 15 bases separated the two germline ends. CDR3 length: 15 amino acids. This CDR3 reads CAWSDNRRLNSPLHF. CDR3 in DNA: TGTGCCTGGAGCGACAACAGACGACTTAATTCACCCCTCCACTTT. The variable domain in full, completed from reference TRBV30 and TRBJ1-6, reads SQTIHQWPATLVQPVGSPLSLECTVEGTSNPNLYWYRQAAGRGLQLLFYSVGIGQISSEVPQNLSASRPQDRQFILSSKKLLLSDSGFYLCAWSDNRRLNSPLHFGNGTRLTVT.

This clonotype was picked up many times. The CDR3 loop reads CASRKGFYDGYTF. The CDR3 nucleotides read TGTGCCAGCAGAAAGGGATTCTATGATGGCTACACCTTC. This chain joins TRBV5-4 and TRBJ1-2; D ambiguous. The CDR3 has 13 residues. The germline V gene has CDR1 SGHNT and CDR2 YYREEE (reference sequence). V was pared by 5 bases and J by 6 bases, with 14 bases between.

The V and J genes are TRBV2 and TRBJ2-7; 8 nucleotides align to TRBD1. Trimming removed 10 bases from V and 7 bases from J; junction bases left unmatched: 6. The CDR3 sequence is 11 residues long. The germline gives CDR1 SNHLY, CDR2 FYNNEI. In DNA, the CDR3 is TGTGCCACCAGGACAGGGTCTGAGCAGTACTTC. This gives the protein CATRTGSEQYF.

This chain joins TRBV5-1 and TRBJ2-2; 9 bases match TRBD2. This CDR3 spans 17 amino acids. Germline assignment: CDR1 SGHRS and CDR2 YFSETQ. With 0 bases clipped from V and 4 bases from J, the junction kept 7 bases outside the gene matches. CDR3 DNA sequence: TGCGCCAGCAGCTTGGTCGCGGGGGGGCCGTCCACCGGGGAGCTGTTTTTT. Translation: CASSLVAGGPSTGELFF.

This clonotype came up a few times. The chain employs TRBV24-1 and TRBJ1-2, with 9 nucleotides matching TRBD1. The V gene's germline CDR1 is KGHDR and CDR2 SFDVKD. The junction had 3 bases not matched to a gene; V was cut back by 3 bases and J by 8 bases. This CDR3 contains 13 residues. CDR3 nucleotides: TGTGCCACCAGTGATCGGGACAGGGACGGCTACACCTTC. This gives the protein CATSDRDRDGYTF.

The table lists this clonotype with many counts. The genes are TRBV10-2 and TRBJ2-5, with 9 bases that match TRBD2. The J segment lost 6 bases and the V segment lost 2 bases, leaving 7 bases of the junction unmatched. The germline V gene has CDR1 WSHSY and CDR2 SAAADI. The CDR3 extends over 15 amino acids. The CDR3 loop is CASSELSGRIKTQYF. DNA for the CDR3: TGCGCCAGCAGTGAGCTAAGCGGGAGGATAAAGACCCAGTACTTC.

This clonotype showed up many times. The rearrangement joins TRBV30 to TRBJ2-7, with D unclear. V dropped 2 bases and J dropped 0 bases, with 5 bases sitting between them. The CDR3 runs 12 residues. CDR1 is GTSNPN and CDR2 is SVGIG in the germline V gene (reference sequence). DNA of the CDR3: TGTGCCTGGAGTCGCGGCTCCTACGAGCAGTACTTC. It specifies CAWSRGSYEQYF.

This clonotype was observed many times. The rearrangement uses TRBV11-3 and TRBJ2-3, with 9 bases matching TRBD2. CDR1 and CDR2 from the germline V gene are SGHNT and YENEEA. The CDR3 covers 16 residues. The junction had 9 bases not matched to a gene; V was cut back by 8 bases and J by 0 bases. CDR3 in amino acids: CASQRRGGASTDTQYF. The DNA of the CDR3 is TGTGCCAGCCAACGACGCGGGGGGGCTAGCACAGATACGCAGTATTTT.

This clonotype came up many times. The V and J genes are TRBV6-5 and TRBJ1-1, with 8 bases aligning to TRBD1. V lost 4 bases and J lost 1; bases outside the gene matches: 2. Germline loops: CDR1 MNHEY, CDR2 SVGAGI. CDR3 length: 14 amino acids. CDR3 DNA: TGTGCCAGCAGTTCGACAGGGGAGAACACTGAAGCTTTCTTT. It codes for CASSSTGENTEAFF.

This clonotype is categorized as medium-sized. V is TRBV20-1 and J is TRBJ1-2; tentatively, D is TRBD1 (5 bases). CDR1 and CDR2 (germline): DFQATT, SNEGSKA (reference sequence). CDR3 length: 13 amino acids. The germline V and J ends were trimmed by 3 bases and 4 bases, with 12 bases remaining between them. CDR3 in amino acids: CSARVTGVYGYTF. DNA of the CDR3: TGCAGTGCTAGGGTTACAGGAGTCTATGGCTACACCTTC.

In its sample, this clonotype was seen many times. The chain has TRBV20-1 and TRBJ1-2; D might be TRBD1 (5 bases). The CDR3 totals 12 residues. CDR1 DFQATT and CDR2 SNEGSKA come from the germline V gene (reference sequence). Between the trimmed V and J ends, which lost 5 bases and 3 bases, there was a span of 10 bases. The CDR3 reads CSALTRDYGYTF. DNA for the CDR3: TGCAGTGCTCTAACCAGGGACTATGGCTACACCTTC.

This clonotype was detected many times. This chain joins TRBV12-3 or TRBV12-4 and TRBJ2-7; the D gene is possibly TRBD2 (6 bases). The CDR3 length is 15 residues. V was clipped by 2 bases and J by 5 bases, with 16 bases between them. CDR3 in amino acids: CASSLRWRGGDEQYF. The DNA for the CDR3 is TGTGCCAGCAGTTTACGTTGGCGGGGTGGCGACGAGCAGTACTTC.

In its sample, this clonotype was seen many times. The chain combines TRBV6-1 with TRBJ2-2, with unresolved D. Germline V gene data show CDR1 as MNHNS and CDR2 as SASEGT. The V end was cut by 3 bases, the J end by 7 bases, with 9 bases between. The CDR3 extends over 13 amino acids. For the CDR3, the DNA is TGTGCCAGCAGTGATATCGGGTACGGGGAGCTGTTTTTT. Translating gives CASSDIGYGELFF.